This TCR beta chain was retrieved from a study of shared clonotypes between healthy human individuals. Whole-study results and caveats: The sharing of around 5% of naive CD4 clonotypes was seen across a handful of donors. Sequencing depth was predicted to influence how clonotypes are shared among donors.

In the study's own analysis: ImmunoSEQ supplied junction-only sequences lacking quality scores, so filtering was different. TCRdb's table, derived via immunoSEQ multiplex PCR, lists solely in-frame clones and lacks some. That table supplies the V and J calls and clone size; D and trimming were determined from the DNA. This table holds millions of clones, over 85% found once. As for this clone: Its antigen is undetermined.

The naive CD8 population came from CD45RO-negative cells selected for CCR7, without terminally differentiated effector memory CD45RA+ cells. CDR3 size: 13 residues. With 7 bases removed from V and 1 base from J, the gap between germline ends came to 12 bases. Germline CDR1 reads SGDLS; CDR2 reads YYNGEE. This chain uses TRBV9 with TRBJ2-7; a possible D gene is TRBD1 (6 bases). The source material was naive CD8+ T cells sorted from blood. This TCR was sampled from a young man in good health. Here the CDR3 DNA reads TGTGCCAGCGGTCCGGGACAATCCTACGAGCAGTACTTC. Amino acids: CASGPGQSYEQYF.